Sequencing of this T cell receptor (beta chain) was carried out in a study of T-cell memory formation after mild COVID-19. Per the germline V gene, CDR1 is SGHTA and CDR2 is FQGNSA. V was pared by 2 bases and J by 3 bases, with 12 bases between. The CDR3 runs 15 residues. TCRdb re-called the 5' RACE reads with MiXCR, one entry per CDR3 protein. The sample gives around 510,000 distinct CDR3 sequences, less than 25% of which show up once; roughly 8.3% is in the top ten. Sequencing was performed on PBMCs or a T cell subset sorted from them (not recorded which). The source is an adult woman who had mild COVID-19 (a few samples of this study predate the infection). Cell type and time point are not known. The chain links TRBV7-2 to TRBJ2-3; a possible D gene is TRBD2 (6 bases). The DNA for the CDR3 is TGTGCCAGCAGCTTAAATCCGGGGGAAACAGATACGCAGTATTTT. It is translated as CASSLNPGETDTQYF.